The rows below give T cell receptor beta chains drawn from one sample of a study of a mutant IDH1 vaccine in newly diagnosed glioma. The assay was immunoSEQ multiplex PCR, and TCRdb's table has in-frame clones only and misses some. The table shows roughly 32,000 clones, with just under 80% occurring only once. No cognate antigen is known for these TCRs. Sequenced here: PBMCs, sampled from a glioma patient whose treatment included an IDH1 peptide vaccine. These TCRs come from a man in his forties with glioma. Some clones in this sample may be carry-over from other donors' samples. Each CDR3 is given with its conserved first and last residue. The D gene is left open where the match is weak. Clone size appears in some rows only: once, few, many, or a class for an expanded clone.

>TRBJ1-1|.|TRBV18|once
CASSALRGRNTEAFF
TGTGCCAGCTCAGCCTTACGAGGGAGGAACACTGAAGCTTTCTTT
>TRBJ2-1|.|TRBV5-1|.
CASSLDGYNEQFF
TGCGCCAGCAGCTTGGACGGTTACAATGAGCAGTTCTTC
>TRBJ1-2|.|TRBV6-5|.
CASSLNRVIGYTF
TGTGCCAGCAGCTTAAACAGGGTCATTGGCTACACCTTC
>TRBJ2-1|.|TRBV20-1|once
CSASSVNEQFF
TGCAGTGCTAGCAGCGTCAATGAGCAGTTCTTC
>TRBJ1-6|.|TRBV6-4|.
CASSDSSNSPLHF
TGTGCCAGCAGTGACTCCAGTAATTCACCCCTCCACTTT
>TRBJ2-3|TRBD1|TRBV5-6|.
CASTYRGPVDTQYF
TGTGCCAGCACCTACAGGGGGCCGGTAGATACGCAGTATTTT
>TRBJ1-6|.|TRBV10-3|.
CAISESMGNSPLHF
TGTGCCATCAGTGAGTCTATGGGAAATTCACCCCTCCACTTT
>TRBJ1-6|TRBD1|TRBV6-1|.
CASRTGILLHF
TGTGCCAGCAGGACAGGGATTCTCCTCCACTTT
>TRBJ2-3|.|TRBV27|.
CASSLSREDTQYF
TGTGCCAGCAGTTTATCGAGGGAGGATACGCAGTATTTT
>TRBJ2-2|TRBD2|TRBV5-1|.
CASSFGTSGVTGELFF
TGCGCCAGCAGCTTCGGGACTAGCGGGGTCACCGGGGAGCTGTTTTTT
>TRBJ1-1|TRBD1|TRBV11-2|.
CASSGLDRGRNTEAFF
TGTGCCAGCAGCGGATTAGACAGGGGACGGAACACTGAAGCTTTCTTT
>TRBJ2-5|TRBD1|TRBV6-6|.
CASSTQGGETQYF
TGTGCCAGCAGTACACAGGGGGGAGAGACCCAGTACTTC
>TRBJ1-2|.|TRBV5-1|.
CASSLASHYGYTF
TGCGCCAGCAGCTTGGCATCCCACTATGGCTACACCTTC
>TRBJ2-2|TRBD2|TRBV11-3|once
CASSLVAGQGNTGELFF
TGTGCCAGCAGCTTGGTAGCGGGCCAAGGGAACACCGGGGAGCTGTTTTTT
>TRBJ1-2|.|TRBV4-3|.
CASSQERRGILFLYYGYTF
TGCGCCAGCAGCCAAGAACGAAGGGGCATCCTTTTCCTCTACTATGGCTACACCTTC
>TRBJ2-5|.|TRBV6-5|.
CASSPRAAETQYF
TGTGCCAGCAGCCCCCGGGCAGCGGAGACCCAGTACTTC
>TRBJ1-2|.|TRBV5-4|.
CASSFWSSAYGYTF
TGTGCCAGCAGCTTCTGGTCCAGCGCCTATGGCTACACCTTC
>TRBJ1-1|.|TRBV29-1|few
CSVAPLTGSTEAFF
TGCAGCGTTGCTCCACTGACAGGATCAACTGAAGCTTTCTTT
>TRBJ1-1|TRBD1|TRBV5-1|once
CASSLSGQGNTEAFF
TGCGCCAGCAGCTTAAGTGGACAGGGGAACACTGAAGCTTTCTTT
>TRBJ1-1|.|TRBV4-2|few
CASSKNFGDTEAFF
TGTGCCAGCAGCAAGAATTTTGGGGACACTGAAGCTTTCTTT
>TRBJ1-1|.|TRBV5-5|.
CASTSREGNTEAFF
TGTGCCAGCACCTCCAGGGAGGGAAACACTGAAGCTTTCTTT
>TRBJ1-2|.|TRBV10-3|.
CAISEDEGGAYGYTF
TGTGCCATCAGTGAGGACGAGGGTGGGGCCTATGGCTACACCTTC
>TRBJ1-1|.|TRBV11-2|.
CASSHPTSLRAFF
TGTGCCAGCAGCCACCCGACAAGTCTAAGAGCTTTCTTT